The clone carrying this T cell receptor beta chain was counted at least ten times. MiXCR, applied by TCRdb to the RT-PCR reads, yields one record per CDR3 protein. Among about 610,000 distinct CDR3 sequences, less than 15% were seen once, and the ten largest hold 11%. These data come from a study of response to subunit inactivated influenza vaccine. J gave up 7 bases and V 2 bases, and 4 bases lay outside the gene matches. The CDR3 is 14 residues long. V usage is TRBV12-3 or TRBV12-4 and J usage is TRBJ1-5; 8 nucleotides line up with TRBD1. This clonotype was obtained from a man aged 45-65 years who received an inactivated influenza vaccine. The starting material was PBMCs from blood, obtained about 11 days after vaccination. The CDR3 coding sequence is TGTGCCAGCAGTTTATCCGACAGGGGCCAGCCCCAGCATTTT. Amino acid sequence: CASSLSDRGQPQHF.